This T cell receptor beta chain was sequenced during a study of blood T cell repertoires in COVID-19. As for the study in general: PBMCs, B-cell-depleted T cells, or T cells were the source of the cDNA or gDNA that made up the material.

Measured with immunoSEQ multiplex PCR; TCRdb has only the in-frame clones, and not every one. The repertoire has 130,000 to 150,000 clones, around 87% of them found once; the top ten carry about 11%. The cohort comprised adults aged roughly 18 to 95 years residing in 20 to 30 US areas. Participants were placed into cohorts based on the clinical history they reported. Two consecutive negative NP/OP PCR tests, clearance, or resolved symptoms defined Cohort 3 recovery. Germline V gene lookup returns CDR1 MDHEN and CDR2 SYDVKM. CDR3 size: 12 residues. V was cut by 6 bases and J by 3 bases, with 9 bases left in between.

The TCR sequence derives from a man in his fifties or sixties who had recovered from COVID-19. The chain combines TRBV28 with TRBJ2-7; D not resolved. The sequenced sample consisted of PBMCs or T cells enriched from blood (not recorded which). The CDR3 protein is CASSNPGYEQYF. CDR3 in DNA: TGTGCCAGCAGCAACCCAGGCTACGAGCAGTACTTC.